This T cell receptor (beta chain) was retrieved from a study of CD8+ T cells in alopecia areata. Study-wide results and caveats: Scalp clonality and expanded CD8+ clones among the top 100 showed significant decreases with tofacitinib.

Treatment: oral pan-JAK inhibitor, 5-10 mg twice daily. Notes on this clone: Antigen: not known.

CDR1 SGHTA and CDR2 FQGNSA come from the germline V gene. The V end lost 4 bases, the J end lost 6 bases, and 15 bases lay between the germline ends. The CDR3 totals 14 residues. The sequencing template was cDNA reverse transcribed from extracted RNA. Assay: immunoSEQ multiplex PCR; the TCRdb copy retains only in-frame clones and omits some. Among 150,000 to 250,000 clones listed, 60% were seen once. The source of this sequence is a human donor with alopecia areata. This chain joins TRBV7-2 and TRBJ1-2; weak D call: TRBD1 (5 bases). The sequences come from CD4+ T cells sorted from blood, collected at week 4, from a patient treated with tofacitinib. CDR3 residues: CASSWSSREDGYTF. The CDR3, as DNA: TGTGCCAGCAGCTGGTCCAGCAGGGAAGATGGCTACACCTTC.